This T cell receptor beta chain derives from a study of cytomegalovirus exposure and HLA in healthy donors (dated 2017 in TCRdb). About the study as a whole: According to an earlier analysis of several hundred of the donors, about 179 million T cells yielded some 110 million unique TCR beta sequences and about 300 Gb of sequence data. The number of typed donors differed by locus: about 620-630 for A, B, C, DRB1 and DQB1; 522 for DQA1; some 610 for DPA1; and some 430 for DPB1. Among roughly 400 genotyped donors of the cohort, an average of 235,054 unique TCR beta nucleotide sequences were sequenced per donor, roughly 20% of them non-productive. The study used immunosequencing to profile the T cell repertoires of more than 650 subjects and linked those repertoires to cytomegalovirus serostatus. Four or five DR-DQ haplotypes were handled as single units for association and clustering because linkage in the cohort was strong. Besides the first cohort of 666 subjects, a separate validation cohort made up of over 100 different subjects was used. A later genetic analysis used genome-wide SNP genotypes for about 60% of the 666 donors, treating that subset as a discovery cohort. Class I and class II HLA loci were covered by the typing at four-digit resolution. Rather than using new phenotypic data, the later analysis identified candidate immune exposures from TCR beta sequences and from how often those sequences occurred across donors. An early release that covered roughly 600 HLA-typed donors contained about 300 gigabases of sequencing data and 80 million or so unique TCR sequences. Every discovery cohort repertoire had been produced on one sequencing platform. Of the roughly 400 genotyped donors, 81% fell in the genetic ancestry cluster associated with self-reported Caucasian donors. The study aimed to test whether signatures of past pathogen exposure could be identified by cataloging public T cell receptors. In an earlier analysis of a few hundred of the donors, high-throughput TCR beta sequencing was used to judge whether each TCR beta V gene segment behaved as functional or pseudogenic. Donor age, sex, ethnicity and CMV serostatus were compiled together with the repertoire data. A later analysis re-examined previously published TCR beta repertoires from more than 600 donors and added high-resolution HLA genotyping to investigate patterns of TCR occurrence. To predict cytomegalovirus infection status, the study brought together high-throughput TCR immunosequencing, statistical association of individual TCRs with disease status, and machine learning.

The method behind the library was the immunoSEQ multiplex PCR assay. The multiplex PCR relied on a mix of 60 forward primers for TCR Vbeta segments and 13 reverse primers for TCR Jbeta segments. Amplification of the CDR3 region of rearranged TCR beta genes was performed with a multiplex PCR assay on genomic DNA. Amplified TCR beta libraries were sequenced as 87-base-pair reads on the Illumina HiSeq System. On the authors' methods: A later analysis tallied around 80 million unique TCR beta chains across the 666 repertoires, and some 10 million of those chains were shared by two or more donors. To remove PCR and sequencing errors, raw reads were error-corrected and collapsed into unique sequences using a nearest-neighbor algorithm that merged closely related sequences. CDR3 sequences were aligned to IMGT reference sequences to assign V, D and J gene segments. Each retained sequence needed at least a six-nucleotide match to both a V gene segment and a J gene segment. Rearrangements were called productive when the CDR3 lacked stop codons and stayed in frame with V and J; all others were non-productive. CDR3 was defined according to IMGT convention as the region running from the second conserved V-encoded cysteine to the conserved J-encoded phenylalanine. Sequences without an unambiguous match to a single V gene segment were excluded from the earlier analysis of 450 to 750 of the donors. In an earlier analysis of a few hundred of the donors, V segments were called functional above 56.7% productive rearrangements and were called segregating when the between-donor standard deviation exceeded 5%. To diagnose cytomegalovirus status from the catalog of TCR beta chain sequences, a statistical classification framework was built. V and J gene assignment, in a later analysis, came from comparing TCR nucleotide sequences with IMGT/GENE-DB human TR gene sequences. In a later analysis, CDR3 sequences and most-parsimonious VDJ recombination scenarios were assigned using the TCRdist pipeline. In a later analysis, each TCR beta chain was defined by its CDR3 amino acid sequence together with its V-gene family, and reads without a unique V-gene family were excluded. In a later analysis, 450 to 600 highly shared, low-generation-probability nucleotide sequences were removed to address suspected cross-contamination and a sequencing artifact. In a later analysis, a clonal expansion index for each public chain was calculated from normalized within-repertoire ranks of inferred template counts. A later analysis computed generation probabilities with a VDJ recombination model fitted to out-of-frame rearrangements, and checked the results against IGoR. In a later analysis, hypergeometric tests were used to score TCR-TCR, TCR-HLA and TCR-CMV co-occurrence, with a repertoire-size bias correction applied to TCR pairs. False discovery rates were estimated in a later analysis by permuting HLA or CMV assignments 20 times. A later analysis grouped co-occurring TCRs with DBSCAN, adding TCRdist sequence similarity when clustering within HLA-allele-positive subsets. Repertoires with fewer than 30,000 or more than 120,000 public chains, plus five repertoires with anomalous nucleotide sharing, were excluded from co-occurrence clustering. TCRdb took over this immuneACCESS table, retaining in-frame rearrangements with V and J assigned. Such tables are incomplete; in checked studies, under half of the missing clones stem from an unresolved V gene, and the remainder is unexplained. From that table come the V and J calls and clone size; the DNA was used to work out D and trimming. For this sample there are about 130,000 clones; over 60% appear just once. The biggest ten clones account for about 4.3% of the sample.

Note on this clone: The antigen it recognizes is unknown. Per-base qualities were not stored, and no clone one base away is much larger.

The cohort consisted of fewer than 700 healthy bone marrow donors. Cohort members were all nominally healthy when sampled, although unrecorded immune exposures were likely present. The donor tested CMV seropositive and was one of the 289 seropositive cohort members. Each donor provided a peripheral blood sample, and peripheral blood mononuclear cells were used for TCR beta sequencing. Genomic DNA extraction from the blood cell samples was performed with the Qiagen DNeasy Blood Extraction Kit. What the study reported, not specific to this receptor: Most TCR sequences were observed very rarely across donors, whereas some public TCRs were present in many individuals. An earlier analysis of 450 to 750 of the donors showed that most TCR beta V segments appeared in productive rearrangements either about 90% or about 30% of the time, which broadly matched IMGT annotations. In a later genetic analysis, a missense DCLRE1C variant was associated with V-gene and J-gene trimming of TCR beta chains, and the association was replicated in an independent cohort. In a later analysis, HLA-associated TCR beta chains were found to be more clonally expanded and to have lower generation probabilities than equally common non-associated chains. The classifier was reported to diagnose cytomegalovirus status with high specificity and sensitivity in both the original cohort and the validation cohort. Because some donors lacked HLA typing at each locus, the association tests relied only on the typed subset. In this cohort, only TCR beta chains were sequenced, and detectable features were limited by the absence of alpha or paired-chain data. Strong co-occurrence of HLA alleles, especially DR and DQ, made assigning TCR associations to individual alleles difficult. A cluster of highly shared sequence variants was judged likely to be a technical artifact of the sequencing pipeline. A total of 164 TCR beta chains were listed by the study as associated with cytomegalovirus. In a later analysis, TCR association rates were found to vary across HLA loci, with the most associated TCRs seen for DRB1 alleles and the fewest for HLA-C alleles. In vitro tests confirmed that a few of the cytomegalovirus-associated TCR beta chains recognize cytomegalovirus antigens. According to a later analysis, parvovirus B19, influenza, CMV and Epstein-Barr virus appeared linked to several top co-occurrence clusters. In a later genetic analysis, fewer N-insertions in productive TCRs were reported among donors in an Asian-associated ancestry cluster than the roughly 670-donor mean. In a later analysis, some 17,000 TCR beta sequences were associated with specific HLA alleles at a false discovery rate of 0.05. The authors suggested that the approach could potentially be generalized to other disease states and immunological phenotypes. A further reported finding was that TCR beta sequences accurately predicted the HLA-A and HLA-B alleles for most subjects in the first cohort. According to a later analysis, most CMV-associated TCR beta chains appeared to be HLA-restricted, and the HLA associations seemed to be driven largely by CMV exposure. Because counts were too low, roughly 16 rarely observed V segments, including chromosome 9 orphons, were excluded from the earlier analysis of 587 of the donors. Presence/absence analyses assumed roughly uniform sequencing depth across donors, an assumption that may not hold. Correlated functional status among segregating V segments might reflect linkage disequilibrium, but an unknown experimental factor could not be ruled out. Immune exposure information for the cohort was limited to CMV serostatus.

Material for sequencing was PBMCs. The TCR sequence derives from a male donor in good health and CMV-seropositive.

CDR3 sequence: CASSPGDGNTIYF. The sequenced DNA: TGTGCCAGCAGCCCAGGGGATGGAAACACCATATATTTT. The chain was built from TRBV5-4 and TRBJ1-3; a tentative D call is TRBD1 (6 bases match). CDR1 and CDR2, looked up from the germline V gene (reference sequence), are SGHNT and YYREEE. From cysteine to phenylalanine, the CDR3 is 13 amino acids long. This entry keeps only the CDR3 DNA: 39 bases, framed from base 1. The junction carries 8 bases between V and J, which are trimmed by 4 bases and 3 bases respectively.